This TCR beta chain appears in the sequencing data of a study of cytomegalovirus exposure and HLA in healthy donors. Regarding the study as a whole: Overall, around 150 TCR beta chains were annotated as cytomegalovirus-associated. Fewer than 20,000 TCR beta sequences were associated with HLA alleles at 0.05 false discovery rate in a later analysis. The likely origin of a cluster of highly shared sequence variants was a sequencing artifact.

The PCR had 60 Vbeta and 13 Jbeta primers. The repertoire was sequenced with immunoSEQ multiplex PCR; TCRdb's copy has only in-frame clones and lacks some. Among about 300,000 clones listed, roughly 89% were seen once. In its sample, this clone was seen once. Its antigen is unknown. This TCR was recovered from a man aged 35 to 55 in good health and CMV-seropositive. What was sequenced was PBMCs.

CDR3 amino acids: CASSFGINTGELFF. The CDR3 DNA sequence: TGTGCCAGCAGTTTCGGTATCAACACCGGGGAGCTGTTTTTT. This sequence joins TRBV27 and TRBJ2-2; D is unresolved. Deletions cut 3 bases from V and 2 bases from J, with 7 bases between. The CDR3 has 14 amino acids. Germline-derived CDR1 and CDR2 are MNHEY and SMNVEV (reference sequence).